This T cell receptor beta chain comes out of a study of T cell clonality in common variable immunodeficiency. Profiling relied on immunoSEQ multiplex PCR, and the TCRdb table lists in-frame clones only, not all of them. This repertoire holds some 60,000 clones, and none appear only once. This clone has a count of ten or more. The DNA ends 3 residues before the CDR3 does, and the rest of the CDR3 is filled in from the germline J gene. The V gene's germline CDR1 is SGHVS and CDR2 FQNEAQ. The CDR3 spans 15 residues. The V and J ends lost 5 bases and 3 bases respectively, with 16 bases between them. Sequenced: peripheral blood mononuclear cells. The chain uses TRBV7-8 and TRBJ2-5, with D possibly matching TRBD1 (5 bases). This TCR was recovered from a person between 18 and 70 years old in good health. The DNA read from the CDR3 is TGTGCCAGCAGCCCTACCCCGACAGTAAAAGAGACC. Translated, it gives CASSPTPTVKET. The complete CDR3 sequence is CASSPTPTVKETQYF.